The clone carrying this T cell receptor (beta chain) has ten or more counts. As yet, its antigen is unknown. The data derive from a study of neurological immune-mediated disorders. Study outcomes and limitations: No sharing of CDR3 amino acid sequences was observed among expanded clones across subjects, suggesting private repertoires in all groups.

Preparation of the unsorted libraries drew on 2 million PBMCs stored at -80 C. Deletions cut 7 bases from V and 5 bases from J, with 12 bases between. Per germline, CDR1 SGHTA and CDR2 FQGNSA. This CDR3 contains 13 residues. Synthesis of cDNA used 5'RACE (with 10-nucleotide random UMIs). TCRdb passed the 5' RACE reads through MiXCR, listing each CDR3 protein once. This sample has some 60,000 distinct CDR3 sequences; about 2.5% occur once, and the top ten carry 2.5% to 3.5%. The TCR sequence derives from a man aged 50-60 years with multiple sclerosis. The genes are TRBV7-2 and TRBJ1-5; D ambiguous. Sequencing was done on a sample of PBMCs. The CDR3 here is CASNPFPDQPQHF. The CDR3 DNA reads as TGTGCCAGCAACCCCTTTCCGGATCAGCCCCAGCATTTT.